These 24 T cell receptor beta chains came from one sample sequenced in a study of T cells in Graves' hyperthyroidism and ophthalmopathy. What was amplified from RNA transcripts were TCR beta CDR3 regions. The primer set for the first-round RT-PCR of the TCR CDR3 was HTBI. TCRdb fed the multiplex PCR reads into MiXCR, producing one record per CDR3 protein. Of around 610,000 distinct CDR3 sequences listed, roughly 15% are singletons. The source material was blood. These receptors were collected from a woman aged 40 to 55 with Graves' ophthalmopathy.

J is TRBJ1-5 and V is TRBV28; 10 nucleotides agree with TRBD1. With 7 bases clipped from V and 4 bases from J, the junction kept 4 bases outside the gene matches. In germline, CDR1 is MDHEN, CDR2 SYDVKM. This CDR3 spans 14 amino acids. CDR3 in amino acids: CASNGQGVNQPQHF. The CDR3 nucleotides are TGTGCCAGCAACGGACAGGGGGTTAATCAGCCCCAGCATTTT.

This clonotype was picked up many times. The chain is built from TRBV28 and TRBJ1-1, with D hard to call. Trimming cost V 2 bases and J 2 bases, with 9 bases left between them. Germline CDR1 reads MDHEN; CDR2 reads SYDVKM. CDR3 length: 14 amino acids. DNA for the CDR3: TGTGCCAGCAGTTTACCCCGTGACAACACTGAAGCTTTCTTT. Protein: CASSLPRDNTEAFF.

This clonotype was seen many times. The chain is built from TRBV29-1 and TRBJ2-2; 11 bases are shared with TRBD2. The ends lost 0 bases at V and 4 bases at J; junction bases unmatched: 4. The CDR3 is 16 residues long. Germline CDR1 and CDR2: SQVTM and ANQGSEA. CDR3 residues: CSVEETSGSGTGELFF. In DNA, the CDR3 is TGCAGCGTTGAAGAAACTAGCGGGAGTGGCACCGGGGAGCTGTTTTTT.

This clonotype was seen repeatedly, ten times or more. CDR3 coding DNA: TGTGCCAGCAGTTCCCGACGGAGGTACCAAGAGACCCAGTACTTC. This translates into CASSSRRRYQETQYF. The chain recombines TRBV28 with TRBJ2-5, with D maybe TRBD2 (5 bases). The germline V gene encodes CDR1 MDHEN and CDR2 SYDVKM. Trimming left V 4 bases short and J 0 bases short, with 12 bases between. This CDR3 comprises 15 residues.

This clonotype was counted ten times or more. The chain joins TRBV5-1 to TRBJ2-5, with TRBD2 identical over 12 bases. This CDR3 contains 16 residues. J gave up 5 bases and V 0 bases, and 5 bases lay outside the gene matches. Germline assignment: CDR1 SGHRS and CDR2 YFSETQ. The chain's CDR3 is CASSLETSGRGETQYF. The CDR3 nucleotides read TGCGCCAGCAGCTTGGAGACTAGCGGGAGAGGGGAGACCCAGTACTTC.

The V call is TRBV10-3, the J call TRBJ2-7; 7 bases match TRBD1. Germline CDR1 ENHRY, CDR2 SYGVKD. This CDR3 contains 15 residues. Trimming at V came to 1 base and at J to 5 bases, leaving 8 bases not matched to a gene. This CDR3 reads CAISELQGTANEQYF. For the CDR3, the DNA is TGTGCCATCAGTGAGTTACAGGGGACCGCCAACGAGCAGTACTTC.

This clonotype was detected a few times. This chain's CDR3 is CASSPLAGQGIHEQYF. CDR3 bases: TGCGCCAGCAGCCCTCTGGCGGGACAGGGAATCCACGAGCAGTACTTC. The rearrangement links TRBV4-1 to TRBJ2-7, with 9 bases matching TRBD1. The junction had 12 bases not matched to a gene; V was cut back by 4 bases and J by 5 bases. The CDR3 is 16 residues long. Germline V lookup: CDR1 MGHRA, CDR2 YSYEKL.

This clonotype showed up just a few times. The chain links TRBV7-6 to TRBJ2-2; 9 bases line up with TRBD2. The germline CDR1 and CDR2 sequences are SGHVS and FNYEAQ. The CDR3 has 15 residues. Germline trimming cut 3 bases from V and 6 bases from J; bases unmatched to any gene: 5. The CDR3 DNA follows: TGTGCCAGCAGCTTGCTAGCGGGGCCGGCCGGGGAGCTGTTTTTT. This encodes CASSLLAGPAGELFF.

This clonotype was picked up many times. The chain employs TRBV28 and TRBJ2-2; D ambiguous. The germline V and J ends were trimmed by 8 bases and 1 base, with 8 bases remaining between them. This CDR3 contains 13 residues. Germline V lookup: CDR1 MDHEN, CDR2 SYDVKM. CDR3 bases: TGTGCCAGCGGACCCTTGAACACCGGGGAGCTGTTTTTT. Residues: CASGPLNTGELFF.

This clonotype appeared many times. The chain joins TRBV11-2 to TRBJ2-6, with D possibly called TRBD1 or TRBD2 (5 bases each). This CDR3 spans 15 amino acids. Looked up from germline, CDR1 is SGHAT and CDR2 is FQNNGV. V gave up 0 bases and J gave up 4 bases, with 7 bases separating them. CDR3 nucleotides: TGTGCCAGCAGCTTAGACGGGACCGGGGCCAACGTCCTGACTTTC. It is translated as CASSLDGTGANVLTF.

This clonotype has ten or more counts. The rearrangement joins TRBV20-1 to TRBJ1-1; a possible D gene is TRBD1 (5 bases). The CDR3 consists of 11 residues. Germline CDR1 is DFQATT and CDR2 is SNEGSKA (reference sequence). V was cut by 7 bases and J by 4 bases, with 10 bases left in between. Here the CDR3 DNA reads TGCAGTGTCCGGGGCCCCACTGAAGCTTTCTTT. Its protein is CSVRGPTEAFF.

This clonotype appeared a few times. The genes are TRBV28 and TRBJ2-7; maybe TRBD1 (5 bases). CDR3 size: 13 residues. From germline, CDR1 is MDHEN and CDR2 SYDVKM. Deletions cut 5 bases from V and 5 bases from J, with 13 bases between. In nucleotides, the CDR3 is TGTGCCAGCAGTCTGCAGGGAAACCACGAGCAGTACTTC. Its translation: CASSLQGNHEQYF.

This clonotype appeared many times. The chain carries TRBV7-9 and TRBJ1-1, with D unclear. The V end was cut by 4 bases, the J end by 4 bases, with 7 bases between. Germline loops: CDR1 SEHNR, CDR2 FQNEAQ (reference sequence). CDR3 length: 12 amino acids. The CDR3 DNA reads as TGTGCCAGCAGCTCATACAGCACTGAAGCTTTCTTT. This codes for CASSSYSTEAFF.

This clonotype was counted many times. The chain joins TRBV6-2 or TRBV6-3 to TRBJ1-5; D unclear. The CDR3 is made up of 12 amino acids. CDR1 MNHEY and CDR2 SVGEGT come from the germline V gene. Deletions cut 5 bases from V and 5 bases from J, with 7 bases between. CDR3 in amino acids: CASSDDYQPQHF. The CDR3, as DNA: TGTGCCAGCAGTGACGACTATCAGCCCCAGCATTTT.

This clonotype was counted at least ten times. V usage is TRBV6-2 or TRBV6-3 and J usage is TRBJ2-7; the D gene is possibly TRBD2 (5 bases). Germline V gene data show CDR1 as MNHEY and CDR2 as SVGEGT. The V end was cut by 3 bases, the J end by 2 bases, with 14 bases between. CDR3 length equals 15 residues. CDR3 residues: CASSYARTDTYEQYF. The CDR3 region has the DNA TGTGCCAGCAGTTATGCTCGGACTGATACCTACGAGCAGTACTTC.

In this sample, this clonotype turned up a few times. A read error may produce the germline difference seen at one junction end. V and J are TRBV7-9 and TRBJ1-5; 7 bases agree with TRBD1. Germline V gene data show CDR1 as SEHNR and CDR2 as FQNEAQ (reference sequence). The CDR3 is 15 amino acids. CDR3 in DNA: TGTGCCAGCAGCGTTGGGACAGCTAGCAGTCAGCCCCAGCATTTT. Translating it yields CASSVGTASSQPQHF.

This chain connects TRBV4-1 to TRBJ2-7; possible D gene TRBD1, 6 bases. This CDR3 has 15 residues. CDR1 is MGHRA, CDR2 YSYEKL, per germline. V shed 3 bases and J shed 2 bases, with 14 bases lying between them. Written as DNA, the CDR3 is TGCGCCAGCAGCCAGGACCCTACAGGGACCTACGAGCAGTACTTC. Translation gives CASSQDPTGTYEQYF.

Many counts were recorded for this clonotype. This chain joins TRBV28 and TRBJ2-5; 10 positions match TRBD1. V lost 3 bases to trimming and J lost 2 bases; unmatched junction nucleotides: 9. Looked up from germline, CDR1 is MDHEN and CDR2 is SYDVKM. CDR3 length: 17 residues. CDR3 amino acids: CASSFPRGQGKQETQYF. CDR3 DNA: TGTGCCAGCAGTTTTCCACGGGGACAGGGGAAACAAGAGACCCAGTACTTC.

This clonotype has a count of ten or more. The rearrangement links TRBV10-3 to TRBJ2-7, with D unresolved. The V and J ends lost 10 bases and 3 bases respectively, with 22 bases between them. The CDR3 is 15 residues long. Germline V gives CDR1 ENHRY, CDR2 SYGVKD. CDR3 protein: CATKARARRSYEQYF. CDR3 DNA: TGTGCCACCAAGGCTCGTGCTAGAAGAAGCTACGAGCAGTACTTC.

Turning to this clonotype: The germline gene is not matched at one end of the junction; a read error may be the cause. This chain connects TRBV20-1 to TRBJ1-1; no clear D gene. This CDR3 comprises 14 residues. Germline V lookup: CDR1 DFQATT, CDR2 SNEGSKA (reference sequence). In nucleotides, the CDR3 is TGCAGTGCTAGAGATGTAGGAACGAACACTGAGGCTTTCTTT. The encoded protein is CSARDVGTNTEAFF.

Ten or more counts support this clonotype. A much larger clone is a single base away; this may be a read error. The chain carries TRBV14 and TRBJ1-2; D is undetermined. From germline, CDR1 is SGHDN and CDR2 FVKESK. This CDR3 has 13 residues. Trimming pared 4 bases from V and 8 bases from J, leaving 14 bases between. The CDR3 spells CASSRAGALGYTF. In DNA form, the CDR3 reads TGTGCCAGCAGCCGAGCCGGCGCGCTGGGCTACACCTTC.

This clonotype was recorded at least ten times. The chain has TRBV7-9 and TRBJ1-2, with unresolved D. V was trimmed by 5 bases and J by 1 base, leaving 8 bases between them. Germline CDR1 and CDR2: SEHNR and FQNEAQ (reference sequence). The CDR3 covers 13 residues. This CDR3 reads CASSLDNNYGYTF. The DNA for the CDR3 is TGTGCCAGCAGCCTCGACAATAACTATGGCTACACCTTC.

This chain uses TRBV4-1 with TRBJ2-2; D is possibly TRBD1 (5 bases). Germline lookup yields CDR1 MGHRA and CDR2 YSYEKL. The CDR3 contains 14 residues. The germline V and J ends were trimmed by 7 bases and 1 base, with 10 bases remaining between them. The CDR3: CASKRQRNTGELFF. CDR3 nucleotides: TGCGCCAGCAAACGACAGAGGAACACCGGGGAGCTGTTTTTT.

At least ten counts were recorded for this clonotype. This rearrangement joins TRBV11-2 to TRBJ2-5; no clear D. This CDR3 contains 14 residues. Germline loops: CDR1 SGHAT, CDR2 FQNNGV. Trimming removed 6 bases at V and 5 bases at J, with 16 bases between. CDR3 bases: TGTGCCAGCAGTCCCAAGGGTCCGGCGGAGACCCAGTACTTC. Amino acids: CASSPKGPAETQYF.